This entry features one T cell receptor beta chain sequence. In its sample, this clonotype was seen a few times. It has no known antigen specificity. No base qualities exist here, and no much larger clone lies one base off it. Via the germline V gene, CDR1 is MGHRA and CDR2 YSYEKL. The trim is 1 base for V and 4 bases for J, with a gap of 10 bases between the germline ends. Taken from cysteine to phenylalanine, the CDR3 has 14 residues. Solely the CDR3 DNA is kept, with 42 bases framed from the first base. The data were taken from a study of T cell repertoires in cytomegalovirus infection (dated by TCRdb to about 2019). Looking at the study overall: Alongside well-studied HLA-B-restricted epitopes, the peptide stimulations were aimed at recently identified HLA-C-restricted CMV epitopes, whose presentation resists viral immunomodulation. Donor HLA type was relevant to the analysis, because carriage of CMV infection together with the matching HLA type was indicated by public TCR beta signatures. Overall results and qualifications from the work: The ex vivo response was dominated by HLA-C-restricted CMV-specific TCR beta clonotypes, which also provided the single most frequent clonotype in two of eight donors. Carriers of CMV infection plus the relevant HLA type were discriminated by the cumulative frequency of public TCR beta family members in the study cohort and in an independent roughly 340-donor cohort.

Reading the label with the study, this specimen's treatment or condition is: in vitro stimulation with specific CMV peptide epitopes to enrich CMV-specific T cells. Sequencing took place on an Illumina HiSeq 1500. The public reads were run again by TCRdb, first through fastp at Q25 and then through MiXCR, and only productive beta chains were kept. Identical CDR3 proteins give one entry, which carries the most common genes and DNA. This sample is represented by about 770,000 distinct CDR3 sequences; about 28% of them were singletons. The top ten hold around 13% of the sample. Here the chain combines TRBV4-1 and TRBJ1-2; the D segment cannot be called with confidence. This sequence was found in a human donor in good health (CMV status not recorded). Some clones in this sample may be carry-over from other donors' samples. The sequencing used cultured CD8+ T cells from PBMCs, collected from culture after CMV antigen stimulation. The CDR3 has the sequence CASSQVQPLYGYTF. The bases read TGCGCCAGCAGCCAAGTCCAGCCACTCTATGGCTACACCTTC.